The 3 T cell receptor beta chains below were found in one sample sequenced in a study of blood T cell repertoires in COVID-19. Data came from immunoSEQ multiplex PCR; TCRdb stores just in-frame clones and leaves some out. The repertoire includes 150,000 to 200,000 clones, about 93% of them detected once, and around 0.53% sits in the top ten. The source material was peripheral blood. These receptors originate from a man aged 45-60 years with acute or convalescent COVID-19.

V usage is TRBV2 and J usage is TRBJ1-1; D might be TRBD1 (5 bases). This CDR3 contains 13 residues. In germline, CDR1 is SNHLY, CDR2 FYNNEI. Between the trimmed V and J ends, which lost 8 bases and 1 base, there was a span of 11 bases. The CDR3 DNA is TGTGCCAGCCGGGGGGTTCGGAACACTGAAGCTTTCTTT. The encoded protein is CASRGVRNTEAFF.

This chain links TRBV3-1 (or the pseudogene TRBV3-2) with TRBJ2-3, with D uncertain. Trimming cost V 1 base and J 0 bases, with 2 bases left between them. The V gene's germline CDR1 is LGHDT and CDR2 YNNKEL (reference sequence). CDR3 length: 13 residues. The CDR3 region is CASSQASTDTQYF. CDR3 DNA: TGTGCCAGCAGCCAAGCTAGCACAGATACGCAGTATTTT.

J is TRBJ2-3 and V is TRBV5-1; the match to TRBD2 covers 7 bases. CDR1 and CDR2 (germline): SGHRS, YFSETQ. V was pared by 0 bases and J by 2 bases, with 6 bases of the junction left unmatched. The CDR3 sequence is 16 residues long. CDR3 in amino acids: CASSLVYAGDTDTQYF. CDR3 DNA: TGCGCCAGCAGCTTGGTTTATGCGGGGGACACAGATACGCAGTATTTT.